The 5 T cell receptor beta chains below were found in one sample sequenced in a study of cytomegalovirus exposure and HLA in healthy donors. Amplification used 60 Vbeta primers and 13 Jbeta primers. The assay was immunoSEQ multiplex PCR, and TCRdb's table has in-frame clones only and misses some. The sample has approximately 120,000 clones, around two thirds seen once. Material for sequencing was PBMCs. The receptors shown here come from a man aged 55 to 69 in good health and CMV-seropositive.

The J gene is TRBJ1-6, the V gene TRBV6-1; D not certain. V was cut by 5 bases and J by 5 bases, with 10 bases left in between. Germline lookup yields CDR1 MNHNS and CDR2 SASEGT. This CDR3 has 14 residues. CDR3 DNA sequence: TGTGCCAGCAGTAGGACTCGGGATAATTCACCCCTCCACTTT. Protein sequence: CASSRTRDNSPLHF.

The genes are TRBV2 and TRBJ1-2, with D tentatively TRBD1 (6 bases). The V gene lost 9 bases and the J gene lost 2 bases, with 10 bases spanning the gap. Germline assignment: CDR1 SNHLY and CDR2 FYNNEI. The CDR3 is made up of 12 amino acids. This chain's CDR3 is CARSGENYGYTF. Here the CDR3 DNA reads TGTGCCAGATCAGGGGAGAACTATGGCTACACCTTC.

The V and J genes are TRBV9 and TRBJ2-3; 8 bases align to TRBD2. V was clipped by 4 bases and J by 6 bases; unmatched bases: 10. The CDR3 runs 15 residues. Germline V gives CDR1 SGDLS, CDR2 YYNGEE. The CDR3 spells CASSPGGQRVDTQYF. In DNA form, the CDR3 reads TGTGCCAGCAGCCCGGGGGGGCAGCGGGTGGATACGCAGTATTTT.

The CDR3 DNA reads TGTGCCAGCAGTTCCGTGGGGGCTGAGACCCAGTACTTC. Amino acid sequence: CASSSVGAETQYF. The chain carries TRBV27 and TRBJ2-5, with D possibly matching TRBD1 (6 bases). Trimming stripped 4 bases from V and 5 bases from J, with 11 bases between. CDR1 MNHEY and CDR2 SMNVEV come from the germline V gene (reference sequence). CDR3 size: 13 residues.

As DNA, the CDR3 is TGTGCCTGGAGTTTGGAGGGCTGGTGGAGGGGGCGAGGCTACACCTTC. Translated, it gives CAWSLEGWWRGRGYTF. The chain joins TRBV30 to TRBJ1-2; 7 bases are a match to TRBD1. The CDR3 is 16 amino acids. The junction had 17 bases not matched to a gene; V was cut back by 2 bases and J by 8 bases. CDR1 is GTSNPN and CDR2 is SVGIG in the germline V gene (reference sequence).